The 26 T cell receptor beta chains below all came from one sample that was sequenced in a study of blood T cell repertoires in COVID-19. The protocol was immunoSEQ multiplex PCR, while the TCRdb copy is restricted to in-frame clones and leaves out a portion. The top ten clones hold approximately 10% of a sample with about 160,000 clones, 87% of them seen once. Sequencing was performed on peripheral blood. The receptor set was obtained from a woman between 70 and 85 years old with COVID-19, enrolled during active disease.

This sequence joins TRBV30 and TRBJ2-1; TRBD2 might be the D (5 bases). V shed 3 bases and J shed 6 bases, with 12 bases lying between them. The CDR3 runs 13 residues. The germline gives CDR1 GTSNPN, CDR2 SVGIG (reference sequence). CDR3 protein: CAWRETISNEQFF. CDR3 in DNA: TGTGCCTGGAGAGAGACTATCAGCAATGAGCAGTTCTTC.

This clone was seen just once. The CDR3 loop reads CASSLSLAGALYNEQFF. The CDR3 DNA reads as TGTGCCAGCAGTTTATCCTTAGCGGGGGCGCTATACAATGAGCAGTTCTTC. The chain links TRBV27 to TRBJ2-1, with 9 bases aligning to TRBD2. The CDR3 totals 17 residues. V was clipped by 0 bases and J by 4 bases; unmatched bases: 7. The V gene's germline CDR1 is MNHEY and CDR2 SMNVEV (reference sequence).

This chain joins TRBV2 and TRBJ1-6; possibly TRBD1 for D (6 bases). The germline V and J ends were trimmed by 7 bases and 7 bases, with 14 bases remaining between them. Germline V gives CDR1 SNHLY, CDR2 FYNNEI. The CDR3 sequence is 14 residues long. CDR3 DNA sequence: TGTGCCAGCACTTTAGACAGGAGCAATTCACCCCTCCACTTT. Amino acid sequence: CASTLDRSNSPLHF.

The chain links TRBV28 to TRBJ1-1; D might be TRBD1 (5 bases). Trimming stripped 8 bases from V and 4 bases from J, with 11 bases between. The CDR3 contains 12 residues. Germline values: CDR1 MDHEN, CDR2 SYDVKM. The CDR3 DNA reads TGTGCCAGCGGCCAGACAGTCACTGAAGCTTTCTTT. Translation gives CASGQTVTEAFF.

The chain is built from TRBV5-4 and TRBJ1-2; a weak D match, TRBD1 (5 bases). Germline V lookup: CDR1 SGHNT, CDR2 YYREEE (reference sequence). This CDR3 spans 16 amino acids. V gave up 0 bases and J gave up 2 bases, with 14 bases separating them. The CDR3 DNA follows: TGTGCCAGCAGCTTGGCGATGGTCAGGGAAAACTATGGCTACACCTTC. Encoded protein: CASSLAMVRENYGYTF.

The CDR3 sequence is CAWTQGETQYF. CDR3 coding DNA: TGTGCCTGGACTCAGGGAGAGACCCAGTACTTC. The chain uses TRBV30 and TRBJ2-5; TRBD1 might be the D (5 bases). The CDR3 length is 11 residues. Germline V gene data show CDR1 as GTSNPN and CDR2 as SVGIG (reference sequence). V gave up 4 bases and J gave up 4 bases, with 7 bases separating them.

This CDR3 is CASSASGGLDEKLFF. CDR3 nucleotide sequence: TGTGCCAGCAGCGCTTCAGGGGGGCTTGATGAAAAACTGTTTTTT. V usage is TRBV9 and J usage is TRBJ1-4, with TRBD1 matching 7 bases. V dropped 3 bases and J dropped 6; count of bases not matched to a gene: 8. This CDR3 contains 15 residues. Per germline, CDR1 SGDLS and CDR2 YYNGEE.

The rearrangement uses TRBV2 and TRBJ2-1; no firm D call. The CDR3 loop spans 13 amino acids. The germline V gene encodes CDR1 SNHLY and CDR2 FYNNEI. Trimming took off 3 bases at V and 4 bases at J, with 7 bases between the two ends. The DNA of the CDR3 is TGTGCCAGCAGTGATGGTCAGTACAATGAGCAGTTCTTC. Its translation is CASSDGQYNEQFF.

This chain links TRBV5-4 with TRBJ1-3; no firm D call. Germline assignment: CDR1 SGHNT and CDR2 YYREEE (reference sequence). V was pared by 0 bases and J by 5 bases, with 3 bases between. The CDR3 runs to 12 residues. CDR3 in DNA: TGTGCCAGCAGCTTGGACAGAAACACCATATATTTT. Its translation is CASSLDRNTIYF. Drawing the rest from reference TRBV5-4 and TRBJ1-3, the complete variable domain is ETGVTQSPTHLIKTRGQQVTLRCSSQSGHNTVSWYQQALGQGPQFIFQYYREEENGRGNFPPRFSGLQFPNYSSELNVNALELDDSALYLCASSLDRNTIYFGEGSWLTVV.

The rearrangement joins TRBV12-3 or TRBV12-4 to TRBJ2-1, with D possibly being TRBD1 (6 bases). The CDR3 has 12 amino acids. V dropped 5 bases and J dropped 15 bases, with 17 bases sitting between them. This chain's CDR3 is CASSPQQGLMFF. The DNA for the CDR3 is TGTGCCAGCAGTCCTCAACAGGGTCTGATGTTCTTC.

CDR3 coding DNA: TGTGCCAGCAGTTTGGCAGGGATTGGCTACACCTTC. It is translated as CASSLAGIGYTF. The V gene is TRBV28, the J gene TRBJ1-2; weak D call: TRBD1 (5 bases). The CDR3 loop spans 12 amino acids. V was shortened by 3 bases and J by 7 bases, with 9 bases between the two germline ends. Per germline, CDR1 MDHEN and CDR2 SYDVKM.

The V and J genes are TRBV6-5 and TRBJ2-2, with a weak D call TRBD1 (5 bases). V lost 6 bases and J lost 3, with 11 bases in between. Per the germline V gene, CDR1 is MNHEY and CDR2 is SVGAGI. The CDR3 runs 14 residues. In DNA, the CDR3 is TGTGCCAGCAGCATTACAGGTTACACCGGGGAGCTGTTTTTT. It encodes CASSITGYTGELFF.

In its sample, this clone was seen once. The J gene is TRBJ2-3, the V gene TRBV6-5; D ambiguous. V was cut by 8 bases and J by 0 bases, with 6 bases left in between. Per germline, CDR1 MNHEY and CDR2 SVGAGI. This CDR3 is built from 12 residues. CDR3 nucleotides: TGTGCCAGCCGTTCTAGCACAGATACGCAGTATTTT. This encodes CASRSSTDTQYF.

The chain combines TRBV5-6 with TRBJ1-1; possible D gene TRBD1, 6 bases. Trimming stripped 3 bases from V and 0 bases from J, with 9 bases between. The CDR3 is 14 residues long. From germline, CDR1 is SGHDT and CDR2 YYEEEE. The CDR3 DNA sequence: TGTGCCAGCAGCTGGGACATTATGAACACTGAAGCTTTCTTT. This translates into CASSWDIMNTEAFF.

V is TRBV2 and J is TRBJ2-7, with 7 bases that match TRBD2. Germline V gene sequence: CDR1 SNHLY, CDR2 FYNNEI. Trimming took 8 bases from V and 11 from J; bases not matched to a gene: 6. The CDR3 extends over 10 amino acids. CDR3 bases: TGTGCCAGCGGTACGGCGGGGGAGTACTTC. Amino acids: CASGTAGEYF.

In its sample, this clone was seen once. J is TRBJ2-7 and V is TRBV28; 9 nucleotides align to TRBD1. Germline lookup yields CDR1 MDHEN and CDR2 SYDVKM. This CDR3 comprises 15 residues. Germline trimming cut 6 bases from V and 2 bases from J; bases unmatched to any gene: 8. The CDR3 is CASSLGTGTPYEQYF. The CDR3 nucleotides are TGTGCCAGCAGCCTCGGGACAGGGACCCCCTACGAGCAGTACTTC.

This chain links TRBV18 with TRBJ2-1; 10 positions match TRBD1. In germline, CDR1 is KGHSH, CDR2 LQKENI. Losses at the gene ends were 6 bases for V and 9 bases for J; bases not matched to a gene: 11. The CDR3 consists of 15 residues. As DNA, the CDR3 is TGTGCCAGCTCGCCGGGACAGGGGATGGAAATTGAGCAGTTCTTC. Translation gives CASSPGQGMEIEQFF.

The chain combines TRBV24-1 with TRBJ1-2; 9 bases are shared with TRBD1. Germline V gene lookup returns CDR1 KGHDR and CDR2 SFDVKD. The CDR3 runs to 13 residues. The ends lost 6 bases at V and 4 bases at J; junction bases unmatched: 2. The CDR3 DNA sequence: TGTGCCACCAGTCAACAGGGGGCCTATGGCTACACCTTC. Translated: CATSQQGAYGYTF.

This clone showed up just once. This chain connects TRBV7-8 to TRBJ1-5, with D unclear. V shed 2 bases and J shed 2 bases, with 13 bases lying between them. This CDR3 is built from 16 residues. Germline CDR1 reads SGHVS; CDR2 reads FQNEAQ. This CDR3 is CASSLKQELGNQPQHF. As DNA, the CDR3 is TGTGCCAGCAGCTTAAAGCAGGAACTTGGCAATCAGCCCCAGCATTTT.

This clone came up once. The rearrangement joins TRBV20-1 to TRBJ1-4; maybe TRBD1 (5 bases). CDR3 length: 15 amino acids. The germline gives CDR1 DFQATT, CDR2 SNEGSKA (reference sequence). V lost 3 bases, J lost 3 bases, and 14 bases lay in between. The CDR3 protein is CSASRGSRANEKLFF. CDR3 in DNA: TGCAGTGCTAGTCGGGGGTCCCGGGCTAATGAAAAACTGTTTTTT.

V usage is TRBV9 and J usage is TRBJ2-7; 9 bases align to TRBD2. The trim removed 2 bases at V and 4 bases at J, leaving 7 bases unmatched. The CDR3 is 15 amino acids. From germline, CDR1 is SGDLS and CDR2 YYNGEE. Written as DNA, the CDR3 is TGTGCCAGCAGCGTCAACCCAGCGGGGGGATACGAGCAGTACTTC. This encodes CASSVNPAGGYEQYF.

V usage is TRBV29-1 and J usage is TRBJ2-2; D possibly corresponds to TRBD1 (5 bases). V shed 4 bases and J shed 4 bases, with 13 bases lying between them. Germline assignment: CDR1 SQVTM and CDR2 ANQGSEA. CDR3 length: 14 residues. CDR3 in amino acids: CSVGPSRATGELFF. CDR3 DNA sequence: TGCAGCGTTGGCCCCTCCAGGGCCACCGGGGAGCTGTTTTTT.

The V and J genes are TRBV10-3 and TRBJ2-2; 7 nucleotides align to TRBD1. There are 16 residues in the CDR3. The V and J ends lost 4 bases and 1 base, in that order; junction bases with no gene match: 6. The germline CDR1 and CDR2 sequences are ENHRY and SYGVKD. The CDR3 sequence is CAISGDRSLNTGELFF. In DNA form, the CDR3 reads TGTGCCATCAGTGGGGACAGATCCCTGAACACCGGGGAGCTGTTTTTT.

This rearrangement joins TRBV15 to TRBJ1-1, with a weak D call TRBD1 (6 bases). From germline, CDR1 is LNHNV and CDR2 YYDKDF (reference sequence). The V end was cut by 4 bases, the J end by 0 bases, with 12 bases between. The CDR3 covers 15 residues. The CDR3: CATSIDRILNTEAFF. The CDR3 DNA is TGTGCCACCAGCATTGACAGGATCTTGAACACTGAAGCTTTCTTT.

CDR3 in amino acids: CASSLVGRLAAYNEQFF. The CDR3 region has the DNA TGTGCCAGCAGCTTAGTTGGGAGGCTAGCGGCCTACAATGAGCAGTTCTTC. The chain recombines TRBV7-9 with TRBJ2-1; 7 bases match TRBD2. Germline CDR1 and CDR2: SEHNR and FQNEAQ (reference sequence). The V and J ends lost 1 base and 2 bases, in that order; junction bases with no gene match: 8. This CDR3 is built from 17 residues.

This sequence joins TRBV11-2 and TRBJ2-1, with 8 bases identical to TRBD2. Germline CDR1 SGHAT, CDR2 FQNNGV. The CDR3 is 15 residues long. V was clipped by 6 bases and J by 5 bases; unmatched bases: 9. CDR3 protein: CASRSMRGAHNEQFF. The CDR3 DNA reads TGTGCCAGCAGATCGATGCGGGGGGCCCACAATGAGCAGTTCTTC.